The 21 T cell receptor beta chains below come from one sample, sequenced in a study of T cell responses to AZD1222 COVID-19 vaccine. Measured with immunoSEQ multiplex PCR; TCRdb has only the in-frame clones, and not every one. The data show about 130,000 clones, 90% seen once. The input for sequencing was peripheral blood, taken on day 0 of AZD1222 vaccination. These receptors originate from an adult in good health.

The CDR3 protein is CASRLRRGPEAFF. The CDR3 nucleotides read TGTGCCAGCAGGCTCCGCAGGGGGCCTGAAGCTTTCTTT. The chain has TRBV6-5 and TRBJ1-1, with 8 bases that match TRBD1. The CDR3 extends over 13 amino acids. V gave up 6 bases and J gave up 6 bases; unmatched junction bases: 6. Germline lookup yields CDR1 MNHEY and CDR2 SVGAGI.

A few counts support this clone. V is TRBV4-2 and J is TRBJ2-1; TRBD2 aligns across 7 bases. The CDR3 covers 13 residues. The ends lost 8 bases at V and 8 bases at J; junction bases unmatched: 9. CDR1 and CDR2 from the germline V gene are LGHNA and YNFKEQ. CDR3 sequence: CASGDRGVYEQFF. CDR3 DNA sequence: TGTGCCAGCGGAGACCGGGGGGTTTATGAGCAGTTCTTC.

The sample holds one count of this clone. This sequence joins TRBV5-5 and TRBJ1-5, with D maybe TRBD1 (5 bases). CDR3 length: 14 residues. Deletions cut 1 base from V and 5 bases from J, with 10 bases between. Germline CDR1 SGHKS, CDR2 YYEKEE (reference sequence). CDR3 in DNA: TGTGCCAGCAGCTTGAGACAGAACTATCAGCCCCAGCATTTT. It codes for CASSLRQNYQPQHF.

The rearrangement links TRBV6-5 to TRBJ1-2, with unresolved D. The CDR3 is 13 residues long. The germline CDR1 and CDR2 sequences are MNHEY and SVGAGI. V was cut by 5 bases and J by 8 bases, with 15 bases left in between. In DNA form, the CDR3 reads TGTGCCAGCAGTCGTGGTCGAAGGGAAGGCTACACCTTC. Translating it yields CASSRGRREGYTF.

This chain uses TRBV19 with TRBJ2-3, with TRBD1 identical over 7 bases. CDR1 and CDR2 (germline): LNHDA, SQIVND (reference sequence). With V trimmed by 0 bases and J by 4 bases, 1 base remained unmatched. The CDR3 runs 14 residues. The CDR3 coding sequence is TGTGCCAGTAGTATAGATACAGGGGCAGATACGCAGTATTTT. Its protein product is CASSIDTGADTQYF.

The V call is TRBV6-5, the J call TRBJ1-6; no clear D. CDR1 and CDR2 from the germline V gene are MNHEY and SVGAGI. The V end was cut by 0 bases, the J end by 9 bases, with 15 bases between. The CDR3 contains 16 residues. Written as DNA, the CDR3 is TGTGCCAGCAGTTACTCGAAATGGGGATTGAGTTCACCCCTCCACTTT. This codes for CASSYSKWGLSSPLHF.

The rearrangement joins TRBV27 to TRBJ1-2; TRBD1 matches at 10 bases. CDR3 length: 16 residues. The junction had 13 bases not matched to a gene; V was cut back by 6 bases and J by 6 bases. CDR1 is MNHEY and CDR2 is SMNVEV in the germline V gene (reference sequence). Here the CDR3 DNA reads TGTGCCAGCAGGAGCCGGGACAGGGGTTCAATCCATGGCTACACCTTC. This gives the protein CASRSRDRGSIHGYTF.

The V call is TRBV27, the J call TRBJ1-2; maybe TRBD1 (6 bases). CDR1 and CDR2 (germline): MNHEY, SMNVEV (reference sequence). Trimming pared 5 bases from V and 6 bases from J, leaving 16 bases between. This CDR3 region has 14 residues. Here the CDR3 reads CASSNRAQSDGYTF. Here the CDR3 DNA reads TGTGCCAGCAGTAACAGGGCCCAATCGGATGGCTACACCTTC.

The chain joins TRBV29-1 to TRBJ2-3, with D unclear. The CDR3 has 12 amino acids. V dropped 2 bases and J dropped 2 bases, with 5 bases sitting between them. Germline CDR1 is SQVTM and CDR2 is ANQGSEA. The CDR3 DNA sequence: TGCAGCGTTGAAAGCCACACAGATACGCAGTATTTT. Protein sequence: CSVESHTDTQYF.

The V and J genes are TRBV6-5 and TRBJ1-4; D may be TRBD1 (5 bases). V was clipped by 7 bases and J by 8 bases, with 14 bases between them. This CDR3 is built from 13 residues. Germline lookup yields CDR1 MNHEY and CDR2 SVGAGI. DNA of the CDR3: TGTGCCAGCACTGGCAGGGAGTACGAAAAACTGTTTTTT. As protein: CASTGREYEKLFF.

The chain recombines TRBV4-3 with TRBJ1-2; no definite D call. CDR1 and CDR2 from the germline V gene are LGHNA and YSLEER. V was trimmed by 1 base and J by 6 bases, leaving 15 bases between them. The CDR3 contains 15 residues. In nucleotides, the CDR3 is TGCGCCAGCAGCCAAGTTGCCGGAGCCTTACATGGCTACACCTTC. Translated: CASSQVAGALHGYTF.

The chain is built from TRBV9 and TRBJ1-2; 9 bases are a match to TRBD1. CDR1 and CDR2 from the germline V gene are SGDLS and YYNGEE. J lost 0 bases, V lost 0 bases, and 6 bases had no gene match. This CDR3 comprises 17 residues. The CDR3 DNA follows: TGTGCCAGCAGCGTAGATGCCGGGACAGGGTCTAACTATGGCTACACCTTC. Amino acid sequence: CASSVDAGTGSNYGYTF. The variable domain in full, completed from reference TRBV9 and TRBJ1-2, reads DSGVTQTPKHLITATGQRVTLRCSPRSGDLSVYWYQQSLDQGLQFLIQYYNGEERAKGNILERFSAQQFPDLHSELNLSSLELGDSALYFCASSVDAGTGSNYGYTFGSGTRLTVV.

This clone was recorded once. The chain uses TRBV19 and TRBJ1-1; D uncertain. Germline assignment: CDR1 LNHDA and CDR2 SQIVND (reference sequence). This CDR3 has 13 residues. V gave up 10 bases and J gave up 3 bases, with 15 bases separating them. This CDR3 is CATGEGMDTEAFF. The DNA of the CDR3 is TGTGCCACCGGAGAGGGCATGGACACTGAAGCTTTCTTT.

The J gene is TRBJ1-2, the V gene TRBV28; maybe TRBD1 (6 bases). The germline V and J ends were trimmed by 6 bases and 8 bases, with 16 bases remaining between them. The CDR3 is made up of 13 amino acids. From germline, CDR1 is MDHEN and CDR2 SYDVKM. The DNA for the CDR3 is TGTGCCAGCAGCCCTGGACAGATACGAGGCTACACCTTC. Protein product: CASSPGQIRGYTF.

Only one count was recorded for this clone. V usage is TRBV4-1 and J usage is TRBJ2-7; possibly TRBD1 for D (6 bases). The CDR3 length is 19 residues. Trimming took off 0 bases at V and 4 bases at J, with 25 bases between the two ends. Looked up from germline, CDR1 is MGHRA and CDR2 is YSYEKL. The CDR3 spells CASSQDQGRIGGFFYEQYF. CDR3 nucleotide sequence: TGCGCCAGCAGCCAAGATCAGGGACGCATAGGGGGTTTTTTTTACGAGCAGTACTTC.

V is TRBV9 and J is TRBJ1-4; tentative D call: TRBD1 (6 bases). The germline V gene encodes CDR1 SGDLS and CDR2 YYNGEE. V was cut by 2 bases and J by 5 bases, with 10 bases left in between. The CDR3 length is 14 residues. The CDR3: CASSVSGANEKLFF. The CDR3 nucleotides read TGTGCCAGCAGCGTGTCAGGGGCCAATGAAAAACTGTTTTTT.

The chain uses TRBV5-4 and TRBJ2-1; 12 bases are shared with TRBD2. CDR1 and CDR2 (germline): SGHNT, YYREEE (reference sequence). V was pared by 4 bases and J by 7 bases, with 6 bases of the junction left unmatched. There are 15 residues in the CDR3. CDR3 sequence: CASSARTSGANEQFF. Written as DNA, the CDR3 is TGTGCCAGCAGCGCCCGGACTAGCGGGGCGAATGAGCAGTTCTTC.

The chain employs TRBV19 and TRBJ2-7; D is uncertain. V lost 7 bases and J lost 4, with 14 bases in between. The CDR3 sequence is 13 residues long. Germline values: CDR1 LNHDA, CDR2 SQIVND (reference sequence). The CDR3 spells CASNDMGIYEQYF. The CDR3 region has the DNA TGTGCCAGTAATGATATGGGAATTTACGAGCAGTACTTC.

The chain employs TRBV5-1 and TRBJ2-7; possible D gene TRBD2, 7 bases. The germline V and J ends were trimmed by 0 bases and 5 bases, with 15 bases remaining between them. The germline CDR1 and CDR2 sequences are SGHRS and YFSETQ. CDR3 length: 15 residues. The CDR3, as DNA: TGCGCCAGCAGCTTGGCCGCGGGGGCGATAGACGAGCAGTACTTC. Its protein is CASSLAAGAIDEQYF.

V is TRBV3-1 (or the pseudogene TRBV3-2) and J is TRBJ2-5; D call uncertain. The CDR3 length is 13 residues. V lost 0 bases and J 5 bases, leaving 7 bases between the germline ends. The germline CDR1 and CDR2 sequences are LGHDT and YNNKEL (reference sequence). For the CDR3, the DNA is TGTGCCAGCAGCCAAGATAGTTCGGAGACCCAGTACTTC. Protein: CASSQDSSETQYF.

The chain carries TRBV30 and TRBJ1-2; no clear D gene. Germline V gene data show CDR1 as GTSNPN and CDR2 as SVGIG (reference sequence). This CDR3 comprises 13 residues. V lost 0 bases and J lost 7, with 12 bases in between. CDR3 bases: TGTGCCTGGAGTGTACTAGGGCAGAGTGGCTACACCTTC. It specifies CAWSVLGQSGYTF.